The following is a TCR beta chain sequence with its context. TCRdb's copy holds only in-frame clones and misses some; the assay was immunoSEQ multiplex PCR. The sample comprises roughly 40,000 clones, 92% of which are singletons, and roughly 3.5% rests with the top ten. This specimen belongs to a study of control samples from healthy donors and cancer patients. The V gene lost 4 bases and the J gene lost 4 bases, with 8 bases spanning the gap. The V gene's germline CDR1 is SGHRS and CDR2 YFSETQ. This CDR3 comprises 12 residues. This chain connects TRBV5-1 to TRBJ2-5; D is perhaps TRBD2 (6 bases). Sequencing was done on a sample of blood. This clonotype originated in a woman aged 45-65 years in good health. The CDR3 region is CASSGGRETQYF. Written as DNA, the CDR3 is TGCGCCAGCAGCGGAGGGAGAGAGACCCAGTACTTC.